The 16 T cell receptor beta chains reported below all come from one sample, sequenced in a study of cytomegalovirus exposure and HLA in healthy donors. In the PCR, 60 Vbeta and 13 Jbeta primers were used. The method was immunoSEQ multiplex PCR; TCRdb's version includes in-frame clones alone and lacks a portion of them. This sample yields 95,000 to 150,000 clones, of which about 80% are seen a single time; 3.6% belongs to the top ten. Sequenced sample: PBMCs. These receptors were collected from a man aged 40-49 years in good health and CMV-seronegative.

The chain couples TRBV7-2 to TRBJ1-1; 8 bases map to TRBD1. Germline assignment: CDR1 SGHTA and CDR2 FQGNSA. CDR3 length: 17 residues. J lost 0 bases, V lost 2 bases, and 8 bases had no gene match. The CDR3 nucleotides read TGTGCCAGCAGCTTATCTGCTACAGGGGGATTGAACACTGAAGCTTTCTTT. Residues: CASSLSATGGLNTEAFF.

The chain couples TRBV6-1 to TRBJ1-5; TRBD1 matches at 11 bases. Germline CDR1 reads MNHNS; CDR2 reads SASEGT. V lost 5 bases, J lost 5 bases, and 5 bases stayed unmatched. The CDR3 spans 15 residues. CDR3 sequence reads: CASSPGQGAYQPQHF. CDR3 in DNA: TGTGCCAGCAGTCCTGGACAGGGGGCTTATCAGCCCCAGCATTTT.

The J gene is TRBJ1-4, the V gene TRBV30, with a tentative D call TRBD1 (6 bases). Per the germline V gene, CDR1 is GTSNPN and CDR2 is SVGIG (reference sequence). V gave up 8 bases and J gave up 0 bases, with 13 bases separating them. CDR3 length: 14 residues. CDR3 residues: CATTGFTTNEKLFF. CDR3 DNA sequence: TGTGCCACTACAGGGTTTACAACTAATGAAAAACTGTTTTTT.

The chain carries TRBV6-1 and TRBJ1-2, with a weak D call TRBD1 (6 bases). With 1 base removed from V and 4 bases from J, the gap between germline ends came to 13 bases. CDR1 is MNHNS, CDR2 SASEGT, per germline. The CDR3 runs to 15 residues. The CDR3 protein is CASSEVGGPGYGYTF. The CDR3 nucleotides read TGTGCCAGCAGTGAAGTGGGGGGGCCAGGCTATGGCTACACCTTC.

This clone was counted a few times. The V gene is TRBV5-1, the J gene TRBJ2-6, with 7 bases aligning to TRBD1. This CDR3 is built from 17 residues. The junction had 5 bases not matched to a gene; V was cut back by 0 bases and J by 2 bases. Per germline, CDR1 SGHRS and CDR2 YFSETQ. Here the CDR3 reads CASSLEPQGAGANVLTF. The CDR3 region has the DNA TGCGCCAGCAGCTTGGAACCCCAGGGGGCTGGGGCCAACGTCCTGACTTTC.

This chain joins TRBV7-9 and TRBJ2-2; TRBD2 matches 11 bases. CDR3 length equals 19 residues. CDR1 and CDR2 from the germline V gene are SEHNR and FQNEAQ (reference sequence). V trimming: 3 bases; J trimming: 3 bases; junction bases outside the gene matches: 12. CDR3 loop: CASSLGRLAGSADTGELFF. In DNA form, the CDR3 reads TGTGCCAGCAGCTTGGGAAGACTAGCGGGGTCGGCGGACACCGGGGAGCTGTTTTTT.

V and J are TRBV2 and TRBJ2-5, with D perhaps TRBD2 (6 bases). Looked up from germline, CDR1 is SNHLY and CDR2 is FYNNEI. The CDR3 runs 14 residues. V shed 6 bases and J shed 2 bases, with 13 bases lying between them. DNA for the CDR3: TGTGCCAGCAGGGGAGGACGGATTCAAGAGACCCAGTACTTC. Translation gives CASRGGRIQETQYF.

V usage is TRBV5-6 and J usage is TRBJ1-2; TRBD1 matches at 7 bases. CDR1 and CDR2 from the germline V gene are SGHDT and YYEEEE. The trim removed 2 bases at V and 3 bases at J, leaving 4 bases unmatched. CDR3 length: 14 amino acids. The CDR3, as DNA: TGTGCCAGCAGCTTAGTCGGACAGGACTATGGCTACACCTTC. Its protein product is CASSLVGQDYGYTF.

This chain joins TRBV5-1 and TRBJ2-7; 9 bases fit TRBD2. V lost 5 bases, J lost 4 bases, and 13 bases stayed unmatched. Germline CDR1 is SGHRS and CDR2 is YFSETQ. The CDR3 is 16 amino acids. The CDR3 here is CASRTPGSGGDYEQYF. In DNA form, the CDR3 reads TGCGCCAGCAGGACTCCGGGTAGCGGGGGTGATTACGAGCAGTACTTC.

This clone appeared a few times. The CDR3 nucleotides are TGCGCCAGCAGCTCTCAGGGGTATGGCACTGAAGCTTTCTTT. Translating it yields CASSSQGYGTEAFF. This rearrangement joins TRBV4-1 to TRBJ1-1; TRBD1 might be the D (6 bases). Deletions cut 5 bases from V and 4 bases from J, with 14 bases between. The germline V gene has CDR1 MGHRA and CDR2 YSYEKL. CDR3 length: 14 residues.

The V call is TRBV5-5, the J call TRBJ2-5, with 7 bases aligning to TRBD1. The CDR3 is 14 residues long. V shed 3 bases and J 1 base; nucleotides not matched to a gene: 3. The germline V gene encodes CDR1 SGHKS and CDR2 YYEKEE (reference sequence). The DNA for the CDR3 is TGTGCCAGCAGCTGGGGGACAGCCCAAGAGACCCAGTACTTC. Protein product: CASSWGTAQETQYF.

This chain uses TRBV2 with TRBJ2-7, with D perhaps TRBD2 (6 bases). CDR3 size: 12 residues. Trimming removed 4 bases from V and 3 bases from J, with 7 bases in between. CDR1 is SNHLY, CDR2 FYNNEI, per germline. CDR3 in DNA: TGTGCCAGCAGTGCCGGGGGCTACGAGCAGTACTTC. Residues: CASSAGGYEQYF.

The gene calls are TRBV5-1 and TRBJ2-3; 16 bases fit TRBD2. Germline CDR1 SGHRS, CDR2 YFSETQ. This CDR3 has 16 amino acids. V shed 4 bases and J 6 bases; nucleotides not matched to a gene: 5. CDR3 protein: CASSPGLAGGLDTQYF. DNA for the CDR3: TGCGCCAGCAGCCCGGGACTAGCGGGGGGGCTGGATACGCAGTATTTT.

This chain uses TRBV7-8 with TRBJ1-2; 7 nucleotides match TRBD1. Germline V gene data show CDR1 as SGHVS and CDR2 as FQNEAQ. This CDR3 is 13 amino acids long. V shed 5 bases and J 4 bases; nucleotides not matched to a gene: 4. The CDR3 DNA is TGTGCCAGCAGCCAAGGGACAGTCTATGGCTACACCTTC. Its translation is CASSQGTVYGYTF.

The CDR3 nucleotides are TGTGCCAGCAGCCCCACGACAGGGGGCTACGAGCAGTACTTC. Protein: CASSPTTGGYEQYF. The chain carries TRBV9 and TRBJ2-7; 9 bases are shared with TRBD1. The CDR3 sequence is 14 residues long. Per germline, CDR1 SGDLS and CDR2 YYNGEE. The J segment lost 3 bases and the V segment lost 4 bases, leaving 5 bases of the junction unmatched.

J is TRBJ2-7 and V is TRBV7-6; no firm D call. V lost 5 bases, J lost 2 bases, and 13 bases lay in between. Germline V gene lookup returns CDR1 SGHVS and CDR2 FNYEAQ. The length of the CDR3 is 14 residues. CDR3: CASSRIDKTYEQYF. The CDR3 DNA sequence: TGTGCCAGCAGCCGTATTGACAAAACCTACGAGCAGTACTTC. The whole variable domain, filled in from reference TRBV7-6 and TRBJ2-7, reads GAGVSQSPRYKVTKRGQDVALRCDPISGHVSLYWYRQALGQGPEFLTYFNYEAQQDKSGLPNDRFSAERPEGSISTLTIQRTEQRDSAMYRCASSRIDKTYEQYFGPGTRLTVT.